A single TCR beta chain is shown here with its context. Its antigen remains unknown. In generating TCR beta cDNA, 5'RACE template switching with UMIs was used. No DNA is given; TCRdb re-called the 5' RACE reads and lists each CDR3 protein once. This repertoire includes about 110,000 distinct CDR3 sequences. This record comes from a study of T cells expressing NK-cell markers. Broader study findings: Uncertainty persisted over the HCMV specificity of expanded NKG2C+ T cell clones.

CDR1 is SEHNR, CDR2 FQNEAQ, per germline (reference sequence). The CDR3 is made up of 16 amino acids. The sample comprised blood T cells: a sorted CD56 or NKG2C T cell subset, CD4+ or CD8+ T cells, or bulk PBMC T cells (not recorded which). This sequence joins TRBV7-9 and TRBJ2-5; the D gene TCRdb calls, TRBD2, cannot be checked with no DNA. This receptor was obtained from a woman aged 18 to 75 in good health. The CDR3 reads CASSPRTSGNKETQYF.